What follows describes a single TCR beta chain. CDR3 length: 15 residues. Trimming took 1 base from V and 8 from J, leaving 15 bases between them. The germline V gene encodes CDR1 MGHRA and CDR2 YSYEKL. This specimen comes from a study of somatic mutations in cytotoxic T cells in rheumatoid arthritis. This table comes from immunoSEQ multiplex PCR, and its TCRdb copy is limited to in-frame clones, with some not included. The data hold about 20,000 clones, with 85% to 90% observed a single time. Healthy controls were blood donors with median age around 51 years (range about 21-75) and around 50% female.

V is TRBV4-1 and J is TRBJ2-1; D is unresolved. This receptor was identified in a woman in her fifties or sixties in good health. What was sequenced was CD8+ T cells sorted from blood. CDR3 amino acids: CASSQGVTQIDEQFF. The DNA for the CDR3 is TGCGCCAGCAGCCAAGGAGTTACCCAAATCGATGAGCAGTTCTTC.